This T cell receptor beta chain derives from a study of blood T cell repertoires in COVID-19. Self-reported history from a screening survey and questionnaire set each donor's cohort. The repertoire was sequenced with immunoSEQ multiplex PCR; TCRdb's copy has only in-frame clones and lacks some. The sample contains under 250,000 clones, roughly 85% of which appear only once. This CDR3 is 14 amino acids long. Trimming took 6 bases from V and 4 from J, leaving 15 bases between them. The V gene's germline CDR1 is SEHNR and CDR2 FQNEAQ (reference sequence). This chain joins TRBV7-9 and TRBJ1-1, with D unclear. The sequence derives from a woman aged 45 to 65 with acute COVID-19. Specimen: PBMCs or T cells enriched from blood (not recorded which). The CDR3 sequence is CASRSGLGGTEAFF. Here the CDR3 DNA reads TGTGCCAGCAGATCTGGGTTGGGAGGCACTGAAGCTTTCTTT.